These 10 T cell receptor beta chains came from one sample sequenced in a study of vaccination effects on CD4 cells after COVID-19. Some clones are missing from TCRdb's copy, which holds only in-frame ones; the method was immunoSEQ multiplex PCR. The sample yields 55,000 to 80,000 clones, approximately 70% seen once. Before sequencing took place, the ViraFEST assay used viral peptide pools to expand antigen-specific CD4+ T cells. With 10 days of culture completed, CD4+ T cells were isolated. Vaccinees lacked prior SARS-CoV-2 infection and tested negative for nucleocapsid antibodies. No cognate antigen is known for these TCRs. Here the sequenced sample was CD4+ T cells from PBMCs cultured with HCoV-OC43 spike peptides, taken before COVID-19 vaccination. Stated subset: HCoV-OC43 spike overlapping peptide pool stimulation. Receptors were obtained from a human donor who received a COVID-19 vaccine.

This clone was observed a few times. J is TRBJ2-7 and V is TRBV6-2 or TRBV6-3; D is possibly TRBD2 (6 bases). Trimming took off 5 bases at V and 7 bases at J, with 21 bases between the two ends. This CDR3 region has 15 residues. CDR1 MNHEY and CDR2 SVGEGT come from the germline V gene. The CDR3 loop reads CASSKPGLLSGEQYV. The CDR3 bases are TGTGCCAGCAGTAAACCGGGACTCTTATCGGGGGAGCAGTACGTC.

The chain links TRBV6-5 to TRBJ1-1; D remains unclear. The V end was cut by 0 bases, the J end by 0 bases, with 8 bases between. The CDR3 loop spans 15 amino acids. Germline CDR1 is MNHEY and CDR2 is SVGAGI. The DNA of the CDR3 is TGTGCCAGCAGTTACTCAGTAGGAATGAACACTGAAGCTTTCTTT. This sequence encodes CASSYSVGMNTEAFF.

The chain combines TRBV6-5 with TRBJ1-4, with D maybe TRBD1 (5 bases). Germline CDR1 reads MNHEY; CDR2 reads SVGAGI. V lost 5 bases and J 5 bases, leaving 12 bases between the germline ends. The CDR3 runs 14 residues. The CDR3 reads CASSQQAQNEKLFF. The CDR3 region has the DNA TGTGCCAGCAGTCAACAGGCCCAGAATGAAAAACTGTTTTTT.

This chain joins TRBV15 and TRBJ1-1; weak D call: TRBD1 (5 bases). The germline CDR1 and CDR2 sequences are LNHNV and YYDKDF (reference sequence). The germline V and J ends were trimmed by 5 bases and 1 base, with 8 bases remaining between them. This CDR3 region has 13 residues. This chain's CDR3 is CATSGTGNTEAFF. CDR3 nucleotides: TGTGCCACCAGCGGGACGGGGAACACTGAAGCTTTCTTT.

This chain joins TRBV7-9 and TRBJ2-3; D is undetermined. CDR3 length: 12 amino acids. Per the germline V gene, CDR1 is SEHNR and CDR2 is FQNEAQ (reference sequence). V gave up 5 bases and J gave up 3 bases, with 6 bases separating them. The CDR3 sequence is CASSEVTDTQYF. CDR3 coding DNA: TGTGCCAGCAGCGAGGTAACAGATACGCAGTATTTT. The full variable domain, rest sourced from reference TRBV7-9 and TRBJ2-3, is DTGVSQNPRHKITKRGQNVTFRCDPISEHNRLYWYRQTLGQGPEFLTYFQNEAQLEKSRLLSDRFSAERPKGSFSTLEIQRTEQGDSAMYLCASSEVTDTQYFGPGTRLTVL.

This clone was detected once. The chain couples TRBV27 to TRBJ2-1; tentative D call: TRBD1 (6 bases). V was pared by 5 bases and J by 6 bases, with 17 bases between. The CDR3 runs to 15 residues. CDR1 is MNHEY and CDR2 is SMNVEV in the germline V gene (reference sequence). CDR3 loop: CASSRGTDLGNEQFF. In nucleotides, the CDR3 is TGTGCCAGCAGTAGGGGGACGGACTTGGGCAATGAGCAGTTCTTC.

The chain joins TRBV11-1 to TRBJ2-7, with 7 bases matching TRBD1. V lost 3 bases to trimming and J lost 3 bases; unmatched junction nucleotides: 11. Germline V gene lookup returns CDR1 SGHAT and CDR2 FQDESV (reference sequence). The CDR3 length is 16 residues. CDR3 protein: CASSLGHGTESYEQYV. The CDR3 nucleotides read TGTGCCAGCAGCTTGGGGCATGGGACAGAGAGCTACGAGCAGTACGTC.

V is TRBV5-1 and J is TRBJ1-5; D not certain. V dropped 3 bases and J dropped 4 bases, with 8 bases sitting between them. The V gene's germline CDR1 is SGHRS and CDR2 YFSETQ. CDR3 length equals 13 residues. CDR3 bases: TGCGCCAGCAGCTCGGATCCAAATCAGCCCCAGCATTTT. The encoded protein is CASSSDPNQPQHF.

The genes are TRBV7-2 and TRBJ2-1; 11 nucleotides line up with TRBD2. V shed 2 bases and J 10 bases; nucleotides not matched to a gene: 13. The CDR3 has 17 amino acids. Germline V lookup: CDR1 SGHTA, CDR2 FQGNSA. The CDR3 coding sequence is TGTGCCAGCAGCTTAAGTCTAGCGGGGGGCAAACAACCGGAGCAGTTCTTC. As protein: CASSLSLAGGKQPEQFF.

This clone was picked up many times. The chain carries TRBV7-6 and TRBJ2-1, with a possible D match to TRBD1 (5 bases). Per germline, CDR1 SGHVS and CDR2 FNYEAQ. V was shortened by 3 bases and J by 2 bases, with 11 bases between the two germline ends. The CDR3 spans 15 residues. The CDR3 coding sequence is TGTGCCAGCAGCTTCGACAGTGCCCCCTACAATGAGCAGTTCTTC. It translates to CASSFDSAPYNEQFF.